This TCR beta chain was sequenced in a study of T-cell reconstitution after alpha-beta-depleted transplantation in children. This clonotype was counted ten times or more. As yet, its antigen is unknown. The study's findings and limits: When one year had passed after transplant, most T-cell counts and diversity came from newly produced T cells.

The germline gives CDR1 SGHAT, CDR2 FQNNGV. There are 15 residues in the CDR3. V was shortened by 2 bases and J by 7 bases, with 17 bases between the two germline ends. For TCRbeta, the library was prepared with unique molecular identifiers. A single record per CDR3 protein comes from TCRdb applying MiXCR to the PCR reads. The repertoire has around 240,000 distinct CDR3 sequences, 7.5% to 9.5% of them found once; the top ten carry 5% to 8%. Specimen: PBMCs, mostly from graft donor cells, collected 180 days after TCRalphabeta/CD19-depleted stem cell transplant. The TCR was taken from a male patient younger than 18 who had a stem cell transplant for acute lymphoblastic leukemia, so the T cells may come from the graft donor. The chain is built from TRBV11-2 and TRBJ1-2; D might be TRBD1 (5 bases). The CDR3 DNA is TGTGCCAGCAGCTTAAGGGGTACGGGGGATGGTGGCTACACCTTC. The encoded protein is CASSLRGTGDGGYTF.